These 8 T cell receptor beta chains originate from one sample sequenced in a study of T cells in tumors after PD-1 blockade. The table came from immunoSEQ multiplex PCR; TCRdb's copy has only in-frame clones and leaves some out. The sample records 4,500 to 6,500 clones, approximately 70% being singletons. Sequences were derived from tumor tissue, sampled before anti-PD-1 treatment. The receptors come from a human donor with basal cell carcinoma.

The chain recombines TRBV10-1 with TRBJ1-2, with D hard to call. In germline, CDR1 is WNHNN, CDR2 SYGVQD (reference sequence). The CDR3 is 13 residues long. With 8 bases removed from V and 4 bases from J, the gap between germline ends came to 14 bases. The CDR3 coding sequence is TGCGCCAGCTCAATCTCGGGGAGCTATGGCTACACCTTC. Translation: CASSISGSYGYTF.

The V gene is TRBV28, the J gene TRBJ2-1, with a possible D match to TRBD1 (6 bases). The CDR3 runs 16 residues. Germline assignment: CDR1 MDHEN and CDR2 SYDVKM. Trimming removed 4 bases at V and 8 bases at J, with 21 bases between. In DNA form, the CDR3 reads TGTGCCAGCAGTTCTCCCGGGACACGGACGAGGGATGAGCAGTTCTTC. Translation: CASSSPGTRTRDEQFF.

This clone has more than one count but fewer than ten. The V call is TRBV7-9, the J call TRBJ1-6; D is uncertain. The CDR3 runs 15 residues. Germline CDR1 reads SEHNR; CDR2 reads FQNEAQ (reference sequence). V lost 2 bases, J lost 7 bases, and 12 bases lay in between. Here the CDR3 reads CASSLIAGGNSPLHF. The CDR3 region has the DNA TGTGCCAGCAGCTTAATCGCGGGAGGCAATTCACCCCTCCACTTT.

The chain uses TRBV2 and TRBJ1-5, with TRBD1 matching 10 bases. The germline V gene encodes CDR1 SNHLY and CDR2 FYNNEI. The V segment lost 6 bases and the J segment 7 bases; nucleotides outside the gene matches: 9. The CDR3 contains 15 residues. The CDR3 nucleotides read TGTGCCAGCAGAGAGACAGGGGGCGCGGGACAGCCCCAGCATTTT. Its translation: CASRETGGAGQPQHF.

This clone has just a few counts. The genes are TRBV5-1 and TRBJ2-1; no firm D call. Germline assignment: CDR1 SGHRS and CDR2 YFSETQ. The V gene lost 4 bases and the J gene lost 0 bases, with 11 bases spanning the gap. The CDR3 sequence is 15 residues long. CDR3 in amino acids: CASSGTGPSYNEQFF. CDR3 bases: TGCGCCAGCAGCGGAACCGGGCCCTCCTACAATGAGCAGTTCTTC.

This clone is termed medium-sized. V gene TRBV2 combines with J gene TRBJ2-3; no clear D. V lost 2 bases to trimming and J lost 5 bases, with 14 bases between them. The germline V gene has CDR1 SNHLY and CDR2 FYNNEI. The length of the CDR3 is 15 residues. The CDR3 is CASSENSGLVDTQYF. CDR3 in DNA: TGTGCCAGCAGTGAAAACTCTGGGTTGGTAGATACGCAGTATTTT.

J is TRBJ1-1 and V is TRBV4-1; 7 bases align to TRBD1. Per the germline V gene, CDR1 is MGHRA and CDR2 is YSYEKL. The CDR3 contains 15 residues. With 1 base clipped from V and 0 bases from J, the junction kept 2 bases outside the gene matches. For the CDR3, the DNA is TGCGCCAGCAGCCAAGTTGACAGGGTGAACACTGAAGCTTTCTTT. Encoded protein: CASSQVDRVNTEAFF.

This chain connects TRBV5-1 to TRBJ2-7; 14 bases fit TRBD2. The junction had 5 bases not matched to a gene; V was cut back by 3 bases and J by 0 bases. CDR3 length: 17 amino acids. Germline V gene lookup returns CDR1 SGHRS and CDR2 YFSETQ. CDR3 sequence (DNA): TGCGCCAGCAGCTGGGGACTAGCGGGGGCCACCTCCTACGAGCAGTACTTC. The encoded protein is CASSWGLAGATSYEQYF. Full variable domain (rest looked up from reference TRBV5-1 and TRBJ2-7): KAGVTQTPRYLIKTRGQQVTLSCSPISGHRSVSWYQQTPGQGLQFLFEYFSETQRNKGNFPGRFSGRQFSNSRSEMNVSTLELGDSALYLCASSWGLAGATSYEQYFGPGTRLTVT.